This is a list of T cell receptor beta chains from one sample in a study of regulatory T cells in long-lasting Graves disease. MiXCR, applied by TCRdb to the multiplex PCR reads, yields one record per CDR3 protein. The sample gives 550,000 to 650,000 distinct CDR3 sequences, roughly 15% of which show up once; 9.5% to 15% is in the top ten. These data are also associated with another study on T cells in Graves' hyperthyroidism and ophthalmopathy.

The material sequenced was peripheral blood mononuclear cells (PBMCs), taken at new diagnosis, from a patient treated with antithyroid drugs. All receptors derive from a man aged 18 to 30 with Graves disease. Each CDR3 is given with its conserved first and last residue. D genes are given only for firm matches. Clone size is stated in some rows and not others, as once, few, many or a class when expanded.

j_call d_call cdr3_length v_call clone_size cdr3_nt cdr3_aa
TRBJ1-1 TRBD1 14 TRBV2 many TGTGCCAGCAGGACCGGGACAGGGAACACTGAAGCTTTCTTT CASRTGTGNTEAFF
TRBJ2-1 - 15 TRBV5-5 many TGTGCCAGCAGCTTGGCCATGTCGAGCGCCAATGAGCAGTTCTTC CASSLAMSSANEQFF
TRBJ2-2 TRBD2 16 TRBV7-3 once TGTGCCAGCAGCTTCGGTGGACTAGTTGTCACCGGGGAGCTGTTTTTT CASSFGGLVVTGELFF
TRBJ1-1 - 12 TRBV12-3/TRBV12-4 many TGTGCCAGCAGTCCGCGTGGCAGAGAAGCTTTCTTT CASSPRGREAFF
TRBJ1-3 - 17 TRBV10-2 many TGCGCCAGCAGTGAGATTGGGGTAGCTGTACGTGGAAACACCATATATTTT CASSEIGVAVRGNTIYF
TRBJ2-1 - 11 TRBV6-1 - TGTGCCAGCACCTACAACAATGAGCAGTTCTTC CASTYNNEQFF
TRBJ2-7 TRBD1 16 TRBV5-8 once TGTGCCAGCAGCTCCATTCTTGACAGGGGGCGCCGAGAGCAGTACTTC CASSSILDRGRREQYF
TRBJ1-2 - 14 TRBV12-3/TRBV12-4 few TGTGCCAGCAGTTTAGACGGCAGTCCCTATGGCTACACCTTC CASSLDGSPYGYTF
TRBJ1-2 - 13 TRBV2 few TGTGCCAGCAAGACAGGACTTAACTATGGCTACACCTTC CASKTGLNYGYTF
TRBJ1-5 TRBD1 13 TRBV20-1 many TGCAGTGCTAGGGGACAGGACAATCAGCCCCAGCATTTT CSARGQDNQPQHF
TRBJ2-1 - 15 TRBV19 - TGTGCCAGTAGTGAGACGGGAGACTCCTACAATGAGCAGTTCTTC CASSETGDSYNEQFF
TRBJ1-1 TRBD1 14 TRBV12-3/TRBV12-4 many TGTGCCAGCAGTTTGGGGGACAGAAACACTGAAGCTTTCTTT CASSLGDRNTEAFF
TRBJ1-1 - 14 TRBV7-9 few TGTGCCAGCACCCCCTTCGCGGCGGGGCCTGAAGCTTTCTTT CASTPFAAGPEAFF
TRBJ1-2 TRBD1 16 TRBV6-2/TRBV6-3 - TGTGCCAGCAGAGTACTAGGCGGGACAGGGTTTGCTGGCTACACCTTC CASRVLGGTGFAGYTF
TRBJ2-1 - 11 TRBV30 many TGTGCCTGGAGTGCCAAGAATGAGCAGTTCTTC CAWSAKNEQFF
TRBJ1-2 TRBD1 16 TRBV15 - TGTGCCACCAGCAGAGGACAGGGAAATTCTAACTATGGCTACACCTTC CATSRGQGNSNYGYTF
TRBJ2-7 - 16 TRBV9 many TGTGCCAGCAGCGTCGGAGAGGTCTCAACCTCCTACGAGCAGTACTTC CASSVGEVSTSYEQYF
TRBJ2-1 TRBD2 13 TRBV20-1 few TGCAGTCTAAGGCGGGAGGTGGGCAATGAGCAGTTCTTC CSLRREVGNEQFF
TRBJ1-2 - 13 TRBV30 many TGTGCCTGGAGTTATGGGAATAACTATGGCTACACCTTC CAWSYGNNYGYTF
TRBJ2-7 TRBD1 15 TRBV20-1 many TGCAGTGCCAGCCGGACAGGCACCAGCTCCTACGAGCAGTACTTC CSASRTGTSSYEQYF
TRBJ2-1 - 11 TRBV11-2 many TGTGCCAGCAGCGCGACAGGAACGGGGTTCTTC CASSATGTGFF
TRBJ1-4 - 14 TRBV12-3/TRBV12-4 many TGTGCCAGCAGTACTACCGGGAGTAATGAAAAACTGTTTTTT CASSTTGSNEKLFF
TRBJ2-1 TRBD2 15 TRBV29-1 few TGCAGCGTTGCGGGGGGGACTAGCGGGTACAATGAGCAGTTCTTC CSVAGGTSGYNEQFF
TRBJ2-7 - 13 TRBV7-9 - TGTGCCAGCAGCTCAGGGAGTCCCTACGAGCAGTACTTC CASSSGSPYEQYF
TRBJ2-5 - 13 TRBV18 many TGTGCCAGCAGCTTAGGGAACCAAGAGACCCAGTACTTC CASSLGNQETQYF
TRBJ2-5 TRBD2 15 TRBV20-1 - TGCAGTGCCCCCCCCGGGACTAGCGGGGGGGTGGCCCAGTACTTC CSAPPGTSGGVAQYF
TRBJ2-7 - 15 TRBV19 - TGTGCCAGTAGTATATCCCGGCTAAGCTCCTACGAGCAGTACTTC CASSISRLSSYEQYF
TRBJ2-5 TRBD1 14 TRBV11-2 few TGTGCCAGCAGTTATCCAGGGGGCCCGGAGACCCAGTACTTC CASSYPGGPETQYF
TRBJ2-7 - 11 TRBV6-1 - TGTGCCAGCCACGGGGGCTACGAGCAGTACTTC CASHGGYEQYF
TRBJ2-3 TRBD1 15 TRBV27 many TGTGCCAGCAACGTCGGGACAGGGCCCACAGATACGCAGTATTTT CASNVGTGPTDTQYF
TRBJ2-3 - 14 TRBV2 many TGTGCCAGTCTGTGGGCCAGGGGCACAGATACGCAGTATTTT CASLWARGTDTQYF
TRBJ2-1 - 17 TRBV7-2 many TGTGCCAGCCGCCCGGGAAGGGGGAGGGGTTTCTACAATGAGCAGTTCTTC CASRPGRGRGFYNEQFF
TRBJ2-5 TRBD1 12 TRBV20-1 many TGCAGTGCCCCGGACAGGGGAGAGACCCAGTACTTC CSAPDRGETQYF
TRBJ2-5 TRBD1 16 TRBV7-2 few TGTGCCAGCAGCTTAGTATGGGGCAGGGGGCACGAGACCCAGTACTTC CASSLVWGRGHETQYF
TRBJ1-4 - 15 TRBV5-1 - TGCGCCAGCAGCCTCCGGGGAGGGGGTGGAGAAAAACTGTTTTTT CASSLRGGGGEKLFF
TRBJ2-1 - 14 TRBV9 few TGTGCCAGCAGCCCCCCGGAGCCCGCGGCTGAGCAGTTCTTC CASSPPEPAAEQFF
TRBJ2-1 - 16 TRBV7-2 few TGTGCCAGCAGCTTAGCGGAGGCAGGGGCGTACAATGAGCAGTTCTTC CASSLAEAGAYNEQFF
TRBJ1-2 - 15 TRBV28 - TGTGCCAGCAGCCAAGCGCGGGGGGCGGTGCGCGGCTACACCTTC CASSQARGAVRGYTF
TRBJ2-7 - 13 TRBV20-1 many TGCAGTGCTAGGCCTAGCGACCTCTACGAGCAGTACTTC CSARPSDLYEQYF
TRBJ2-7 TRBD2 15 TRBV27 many TGTGCCAGCAGTTTATTCGGGGGGGTAGTCTACGAGCAGTACTTC CASSLFGGVVYEQYF
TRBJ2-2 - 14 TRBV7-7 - TGTGCTAGCAGCTTCGGTAGCGAAGGCGGGGAGCTGTTTTTT CASSFGSEGGELFF
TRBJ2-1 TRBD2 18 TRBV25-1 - TGTGCCAGCAGCCCCTGGACTAGCGGGACTTCCAGCTACAATGAGCAGTTCTTC CASSPWTSGTSSYNEQFF
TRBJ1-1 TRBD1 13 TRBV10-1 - TGCGCCAGCAGGGCCGGACAGGGGGCTACAGCTTTCTTT CASRAGQGATAFF
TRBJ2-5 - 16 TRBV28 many TGTGCCAGCAGTTTACGGGCGGCAGGCCGAAAAGAGACCCAGTACTTC CASSLRAAGRKETQYF
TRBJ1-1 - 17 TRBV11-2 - TGTGCCAGCAGCTTTGGGGGGGTGGCGATGGTGAACACTGAAGCTTTCTTT CASSFGGVAMVNTEAFF
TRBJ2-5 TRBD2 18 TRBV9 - TGTGCCAGCAGCCAAGTGGCTAGCGGGAGCCGACCTTTGGGGGCCCAGTACTTC CASSQVASGSRPLGAQYF
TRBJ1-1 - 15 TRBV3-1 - TGTGCCAGCAGCCAAGAGGCCAGTAAGAACACTGAAGCTTTCTTT CASSQEASKNTEAFF
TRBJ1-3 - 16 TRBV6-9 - TGTGCCAGCAATTATCTATGGACAGCCTCTGGAAACACCATATATTTT CASNYLWTASGNTIYF
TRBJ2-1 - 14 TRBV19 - TGTGTCAGTACCAACTGGGGAAGGGACAATGAGCAGTTCTTC CVSTNWGRDNEQFF
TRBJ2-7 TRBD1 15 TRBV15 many TGTGCCACCAGCAGAGGGACAGGGGGCTCCTACGAGCAGTACTTC CATSRGTGGSYEQYF
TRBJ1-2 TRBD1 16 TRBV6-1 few TGTGCCAGCAGTGCACAGGGGGCGGCAGCTAACTATGGCTACACCTTC CASSAQGAAANYGYTF
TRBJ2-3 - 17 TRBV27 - TGTGCCAGCAGACTAAGCAGACAGGAGACTAGCACAGATACGCAGTATTTT CASRLSRQETSTDTQYF
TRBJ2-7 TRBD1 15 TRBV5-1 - TGCGCCAGCAGCTTGAGGGGGACAGGGGCAGAGGAGCAGTACTTC CASSLRGTGAEEQYF
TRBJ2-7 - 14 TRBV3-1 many TGTGCCAGCAGCCAAGAGGCGGTAGCCTACGAGCAGTACTTC CASSQEAVAYEQYF
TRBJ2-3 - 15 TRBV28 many TGTGCCAGCAGGCAAGGGACCGCGAACACAGATACGCAGTATTTT CASRQGTANTDTQYF
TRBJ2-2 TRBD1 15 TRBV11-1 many TGTGCCAGCAGCTTAGACCAGACAGGGTACGGGGAGCTGTTTTTT CASSLDQTGYGELFF
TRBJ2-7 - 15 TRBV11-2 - TGTGCCAGCAGCTTAGAAAGGGGGGGTACCCACGAGCAGTACTTC CASSLERGGTHEQYF
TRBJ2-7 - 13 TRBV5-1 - TGCGCCAGCAGCTTGGGACGTACCTACGAGCAGTGCTTC CASSLGRTYEQCF
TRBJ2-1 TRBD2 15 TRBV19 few TGTGCCAGCAGAGACCAGCGGGAGGGGGGTAATGAGCAGTTCTTC CASRDQREGGNEQFF
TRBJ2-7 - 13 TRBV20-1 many TGCAGTGCTTTCCGGGCCCTCGGGGGCGAGCAGTACTTC CSAFRALGGEQYF